The 8 T cell receptor beta chains in this list originate from one sample, sequenced in a study of cytomegalovirus exposure and HLA in healthy donors. PCR amplification relied on 60 Vbeta primers (plus 13 Jbeta primers). TCRdb's table, derived via immunoSEQ multiplex PCR, lists solely in-frame clones and lacks some. Found here are 150,000 or so clones, around 80% of them singletons; the top ten hold 13%. Sequenced material: PBMCs. These receptors all stem from a man between 40 and 49 years old in good health and CMV-seropositive.

This clone was detected only a few times. V usage is TRBV6-5 and J usage is TRBJ2-1; TRBD2 matches at 8 bases. The CDR3 extends over 14 amino acids. V was clipped by 5 bases and J by 9 bases; unmatched bases: 9. Germline-derived CDR1 and CDR2 are MNHEY and SVGAGI. The CDR3 DNA reads as TGTGCCAGCAGTCCCGGACTAGCCGTAGGTGAGCAGTTCTTC. This gives the protein CASSPGLAVGEQFF.

V and J are TRBV28 and TRBJ1-1; D gene uncertain. The CDR3 length is 13 residues. Trimming stripped 6 bases from V and 0 bases from J, with 8 bases between. Germline V CDR1 and CDR2: MDHEN, SYDVKM. CDR3 nucleotide sequence: TGTGCCAGCAGAGTGGGCGTGAACACTGAAGCTTTCTTT. Amino acids: CASRVGVNTEAFF.

This clone has just a few counts. The chain recombines TRBV11-2 with TRBJ2-2, with D perhaps TRBD2 (5 bases). This CDR3 is 14 amino acids long. CDR1 SGHAT and CDR2 FQNNGV come from the germline V gene. Trimming took off 1 base at V and 7 bases at J, with 10 bases between the two ends. As DNA, the CDR3 is TGTGCCAGCAGCTTAGGGGTTCGGGGCGGGGAGCTGTTTTTT. Translated, it gives CASSLGVRGGELFF.

This clone was observed a few times. The gene calls are TRBV5-4 and TRBJ2-7; a weak D match, TRBD2 (6 bases). The CDR3 length is 16 residues. The V gene lost 0 bases and the J gene lost 0 bases, with 13 bases spanning the gap. CDR1 SGHNT and CDR2 YYREEE come from the germline V gene (reference sequence). This CDR3 reads CASSLDSGGSSYEQYF. The CDR3 DNA reads as TGTGCCAGCAGCTTGGATTCTGGGGGGAGCTCCTACGAGCAGTACTTC.

The J gene is TRBJ1-4, the V gene TRBV9; no firm D call. This CDR3 region has 18 residues. CDR1 and CDR2 (germline): SGDLS, YYNGEE. The V end was cut by 0 bases, the J end by 8 bases, with 23 bases between. CDR3 in DNA: TGTGCCAGCAGCGTAGGCGGGCGACGGGTCTCAGGAGGGGAAAAACTGTTTTTT. Its translation: CASSVGGRRVSGGEKLFF.

The rearrangement uses TRBV4-3 and TRBJ1-1, with D possibly TRBD1 on 6 matching bases. CDR3 length: 14 amino acids. CDR1 and CDR2 (germline): LGHNA, YSLEER. V lost 3 bases to trimming and J lost 7 bases, with 15 bases between them. CDR3 protein: CASSHFGQTGEAFF. CDR3 bases: TGCGCCAGCAGCCACTTTGGACAGACTGGTGAAGCTTTCTTT.

The chain employs TRBV5-1 and TRBJ2-1; a weak D match, TRBD2 (6 bases). V was pared by 4 bases and J by 4 bases, with 21 bases between. Germline loops: CDR1 SGHRS, CDR2 YFSETQ. The CDR3 sequence is 17 residues long. The CDR3 nucleotides read TGCGCCAGCAGCGGAGGGTTCGATGCTAGCGCTTACAATGAGCAGTTCTTC. This translates into CASSGGFDASAYNEQFF.

This chain links TRBV29-1 with TRBJ2-7; D is perhaps TRBD1 (5 bases). Germline CDR1 reads SQVTM; CDR2 reads ANQGSEA. Trimming removed 4 bases at V and 3 bases at J, with 10 bases between. The CDR3 contains 12 residues. DNA for the CDR3: TGCAGCGTTGGGTACCAGGGCTACGAGCAGTACTTC. Protein product: CSVGYQGYEQYF.